The entry below describes one T cell receptor (beta chain). The antigen remains undetermined. The CDR3 totals 14 residues. Germline V gene sequence: CDR1 MNHNS, CDR2 SASEGT. The V end lost 7 bases, the J end lost 2 bases, and 14 bases lay between the germline ends. This record belongs to a study of cytomegalovirus exposure and HLA in healthy donors. Primers included in the PCR were 60 Vbeta and 13 Jbeta primers. TCRdb's table, derived via immunoSEQ multiplex PCR, lists solely in-frame clones and lacks some. The profile shows roughly 110,000 clones, around three quarters of them singletons. Study-level results: Rare TCR sequences predominated, though certain public TCRs were found in many donors. Later examination showed HLA-associated TCR beta chains had greater clonal expansion than equally common others. A list of around 150 TCR beta chains associated with cytomegalovirus was given.

The receptor was isolated from a woman aged 45 to 65 in good health and CMV-seropositive. Sequenced: PBMCs. The chain is built from TRBV6-1 and TRBJ2-5; TRBD2 is a possible D gene (6 bases). In DNA form, the CDR3 reads TGTGCCAGCACTCTGGACCTAGCGCAAGAGACCCAGTACTTC. The encoded protein is CASTLDLAQETQYF.